This TCR beta chain was recorded in a study of T cell responses to AZD1222 COVID-19 vaccine. About the research overall: Second doses were pooled across both intervals (about 4 or about 12 weeks). General study results and limits: The repertoires were collected only after the peak T cell response.

About this clone: Its antigen remains unknown.

This CDR3 region has 19 residues. CDR1 and CDR2 (germline): MGHRA, YSYEKL. The V and J ends lost 0 bases and 3 bases, in that order; junction bases with no gene match: 16. The method was immunoSEQ multiplex PCR; TCRdb's version includes in-frame clones alone and lacks a portion of them. The sample includes about 120,000 clones, 80% to 90% of them seen just once. The material was peripheral blood, obtained on day 0 of AZD1222 vaccination. The chain combines TRBV4-1 with TRBJ1-2; 7 nucleotides match TRBD1. The receptor was derived from an adult in good health. This CDR3 is CASSQDHLQLKQGYYGYTF. The CDR3 DNA reads as TGCGCCAGCAGCCAAGATCACCTTCAATTAAAACAGGGGTACTATGGCTACACCTTC.